This T cell receptor beta chain is drawn from a study of T cells in Graves' hyperthyroidism and ophthalmopathy. Study information: Before treatment of any kind, peripheral blood was taken at initial diagnosis.

Hyperthyroidism, newly diagnosed and lasting under 2 months, affected patients aged 18 to 65. Thyroid ultrasound, orbital computed tomography, clinical symptoms, and serum thyroxine and TRAb underpinned diagnoses. The CDR3 regions of TCR beta were amplified from RNA transcripts. A first-round RT-PCR of the TCR CDR3 used the HTBI primer set. TCRdb passed the multiplex PCR reads through MiXCR, listing each CDR3 protein once. Found here are hundreds of thousands of distinct CDR3 sequences, about 17% of them singletons; the top ten hold roughly a sixth. The length of the CDR3 is 19 residues. The germline gives CDR1 SGHDN, CDR2 FVKESK. In regard to this clonotype: A read error may account for a junction end that differs from germline.

The TCR comes from a woman aged 45-59 years with Graves' hyperthyroidism that later progressed to Graves' ophthalmopathy. Specimen: blood. J is TRBJ2-1 and V is TRBV14, with TRBD1 as a possible D gene (6 bases). The CDR3 bases are TGTGCCAGCAGCCAAGTAAGGGGCGGCAGCTCTCATGGGGGCAATGTGCAGTTCTTC. Amino acids: CASSQVRGGSSHGGNVQFF.